The rows below give T cell receptor beta chains drawn from one sample of a study of T cell repertoires in cytomegalovirus infection. TCRdb re-derived calls from the reads in MiXCR, one entry per CDR3 protein. Of hundreds of thousands of distinct CDR3 sequences listed, 20% to 25% are singletons. The specimen was CD8+ T cells from PBMCs. These receptors all come from a human donor in good health (CMV status not recorded). Some clones in this sample may be carry-over from other donors' samples. The CDR3 runs from the conserved cysteine through the conserved F or W. D genes are given only for firm matches. Only some rows state a clone size, as once, few, many or a class for expanded clones.

TRBJ2-1 15 TRBV12-3/TRBV12-4 many TRBD1 TGTGCCAGCAGTCTCCTTGACAGGGGCTTAAGTGAGCAGTTCTTC CASSLLDRGLSEQFF
TRBJ2-3 14 TRBV12-3/TRBV12-4 many TRBD2 TGTGCCAGCAATAGCGGGGGGGTCACAGATACGCAGTATTTT CASNSGGVTDTQYF
TRBJ1-2 16 TRBV7-9 - TRBD1 TGTGCCAGCAGCTTAGCTGAAAGGACAGGGATAGATGGCTACACCTTC CASSLAERTGIDGYTF
TRBJ1-2 15 TRBV28 few - TGTGCCAGCAGTTTAACGGTACAGTTCTTCTATGGCTACACCTTC CASSLTVQFFYGYTF
TRBJ1-6 14 TRBV6-2/TRBV6-3 many - TGTGCCAGCAGTTATAACTCCTATAATTCACCCCTCCACTTT CASSYNSYNSPLHF
TRBJ1-1 12 TRBV29-1 few - TGCAGCGCCGTCGGGGGGCCCACTGAAGCTTTCTTT CSAVGGPTEAFF
TRBJ2-6 14 TRBV5-6 few - TGTGCCAGCAGCGAAGGGCATGGGGCCAACGTCCTGACTTTC CASSEGHGANVLTF
TRBJ2-1 13 TRBV4-2 few - TGTGCCAGCAGCCAGGAGGTTTCGAATGAGCAGTTCTTC CASSQEVSNEQFF
TRBJ2-5 18 TRBV7-9 many TRBD2 TGTGCCAGCAGCTTAGATGGGGGACTAGCGGGGTTCCAAGAGACCCAGTACTTC CASSLDGGLAGFQETQYF
TRBJ2-1 15 TRBV6-1 many TRBD2 TGTGCCAGCAGTGAAGGCGGGGGTCTTAGGAATGAGCAGTTCTTC CASSEGGGLRNEQFF
TRBJ2-1 15 TRBV7-8 few TRBD2 TGTGCCAGCAGCTTGGGCGGGGGAGGACTTCCGGAGCAGTTCTTC CASSLGGGGLPEQFF
TRBJ2-1 16 TRBV11-2 few TRBD1 TGTGCCAGCAGCTTAAACCGGGACAGAACCTACAATGAGCAGTTCTTC CASSLNRDRTYNEQFF
TRBJ2-5 15 TRBV11-1 many TRBD2 TGTGCCAGCAGCTCCCCGGGACTAGGACAAGAGACCCAGTACTTC CASSSPGLGQETQYF
TRBJ2-1 17 TRBV4-1 many - TGCGCCAGCAGCCAAAATCTTCTCTCCAGCTCCTACAATGAGCAGTTCTTC CASSQNLLSSSYNEQFF
TRBJ1-6 14 TRBV7-9 many - TGTGCCAGCAGCCCGGACAGATATAATTCACCCCTCCACTTT CASSPDRYNSPLHF
TRBJ1-1 15 TRBV6-6 few - TGTGCCAGCAGTTACGGCAGGGGAGGACGGACTGAAGCTTTCTTT CASSYGRGGRTEAFF
TRBJ1-1 14 TRBV13 - - TGTGCCAGCAGCCCAACCGACAGTTTCACTGAAGCTTTCTTT CASSPTDSFTEAFF
TRBJ1-1 15 TRBV12-5 - - TGTGCTAGTGGTTTGTTCCTCCCAGGCGGCACTGAAGCTTTCTTT CASGLFLPGGTEAFF
TRBJ1-1 16 TRBV7-9 few - TGTGCCAGCAGAACCGACGGGGGAGGGATGAACACTGAAGCTTTCTTT CASRTDGGGMNTEAFF
TRBJ2-1 15 TRBV29-1 - TRBD1 TGCAGCGCCTCCGGCGTCAGGGGGAAGTATAATGAGCAGTTCTTC CSASGVRGKYNEQFF
TRBJ2-7 15 TRBV5-5 few - TGTGCCAGCAGGGAAGGTTCCGGGACCCTCGGCGAGCAGTACTTC CASREGSGTLGEQYF
TRBJ1-2 13 TRBV12-3/TRBV12-4 - - TGTGCCAGCAGCCGTAGCGAGTGGAATGGCTACACCTTC CASSRSEWNGYTF
TRBJ1-5 19 TRBV28 - TRBD1 TGTGCCAGCAGCTGGATAAGTCACAGGGGAGGATATAGCAATCAGCCCCAGCATTTT CASSWISHRGGYSNQPQHF
TRBJ2-7 15 TRBV20-1 - - TGCAGTGCTAGAGATCGCAGGACAGCCTTCTACGAGCAGTACTTC CSARDRRTAFYEQYF
TRBJ2-7 12 TRBV20-1 few - TGCAGTGGGGAAGGCAGGTCCTACGAGCAGTACTTC CSGEGRSYEQYF
TRBJ1-4 15 TRBV6-5 few - TGTGCCAGCAGTTACGGCCGGGGGCGCGGTGAAAAACTGTTTTTT CASSYGRGRGEKLFF
TRBJ1-1 13 TRBV10-3 - - TGTGTCATCAATGGCGGACGAAGCTCTGAAGCTTTCTTT CVINGGRSSEAFF
TRBJ1-5 14 TRBV7-9 many - TGTGCCAGCAGCTTAGTGCAGTCCAATCAGCCCCAGCATTTT CASSLVQSNQPQHF
TRBJ2-7 15 TRBV12-3/TRBV12-4 many TRBD1 TGTGCCAGCAGTTATATCGTGACAGGGTCCTACGAGCAGTACTTC CASSYIVTGSYEQYF
TRBJ1-2 14 TRBV28 - TRBD1 TGTGCCAGCAGTTTAGGGGGGACAGGGGGCGAAAGGTACTTC CASSLGGTGGERYF
TRBJ2-2 18 TRBV12-3/TRBV12-4 - TRBD1 TGTGCCAGCAGTTTCGGGACAGGGGACAATTCGAACACCGGGGAGCTGTTTTTT CASSFGTGDNSNTGELFF
TRBJ2-3 14 TRBV15 - - TGTGCCACCAGCAGAGGAGAGAGAGAAGATACGCAGTATTTT CATSRGEREDTQYF
TRBJ1-4 16 TRBV2 few TRBD1 TGTGCCAGCAGTGGAAGCCGACAGGGGGCGAATGAAAAACTGTTTTTT CASSGSRQGANEKLFF
TRBJ2-5 14 TRBV11-2 few - TGTGCCAGCAACCTACAGAAAGATCAAGAGACCCAGTACTTC CASNLQKDQETQYF
TRBJ2-3 15 TRBV20-1 few - TGCAGTGCCCTGACAGGACAAGTTATTACGGATACGCAGTATTTT CSALTGQVITDTQYF
TRBJ2-7 11 TRBV6-1 - - TGTGCCAGCAACCAGGGAGGCGAGCAGTACTTC CASNQGGEQYF
TRBJ2-5 15 TRBV7-6 many - TGTGCCAGCAGCTTAGGGGATCTTAGGCTTGAGACCCAGTACTTC CASSLGDLRLETQYF
TRBJ2-1 13 TRBV28 few - TGTGCCAGCAGGGGCTGGGCGTCCAATGAGCAGTTCTTC CASRGWASNEQFF
TRBJ2-7 16 TRBV7-8 many - TGTGCCAGCAGCTCTCACTTGGGACCGGACTCCTACGAGCAGTACTTC CASSSHLGPDSYEQYF
TRBJ1-1 15 TRBV6-2/TRBV6-3 many - TGTGCCAGCAGCACTGAAATCGACAGGAACACTGAAGCTTTCTTT CASSTEIDRNTEAFF
TRBJ2-3 15 TRBV14 few - TGTGCCAGCAGCGCCCGGGACTCTGGCACAGATACGCAGTATTTT CASSARDSGTDTQYF
TRBJ2-1 17 TRBV7-9 - TRBD1 TGTGCCAGCAGCAGCGGTCGACAGGGGGGCTTTTTAAATGAGCAGTTCTTC CASSSGRQGGFLNEQFF
TRBJ2-7 13 TRBV14 few - TGTGCCAGCAGCCAATTGACAGGCTACGAGCAGTACTTC CASSQLTGYEQYF